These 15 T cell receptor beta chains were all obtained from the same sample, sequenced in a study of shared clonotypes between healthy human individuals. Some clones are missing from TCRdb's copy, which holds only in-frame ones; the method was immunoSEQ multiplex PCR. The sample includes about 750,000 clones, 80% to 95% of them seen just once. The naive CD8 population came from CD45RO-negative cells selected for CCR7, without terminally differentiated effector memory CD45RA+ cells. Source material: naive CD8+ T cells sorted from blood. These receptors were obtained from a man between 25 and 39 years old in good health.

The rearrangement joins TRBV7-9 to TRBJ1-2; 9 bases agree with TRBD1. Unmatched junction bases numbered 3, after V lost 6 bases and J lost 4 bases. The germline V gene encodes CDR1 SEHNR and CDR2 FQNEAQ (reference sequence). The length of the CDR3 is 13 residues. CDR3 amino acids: CASRPDRGYGYTF. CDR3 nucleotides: TGTGCCAGCAGACCGGACAGGGGCTATGGCTACACCTTC.

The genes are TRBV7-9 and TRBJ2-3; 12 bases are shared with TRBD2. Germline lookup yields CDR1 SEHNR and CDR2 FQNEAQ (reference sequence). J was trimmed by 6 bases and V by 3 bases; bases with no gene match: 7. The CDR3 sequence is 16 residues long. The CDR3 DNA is TGTGCCAGCAGCTTTGGACTAGCGGGGTCCCCGGATACGCAGTATTTT. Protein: CASSFGLAGSPDTQYF.

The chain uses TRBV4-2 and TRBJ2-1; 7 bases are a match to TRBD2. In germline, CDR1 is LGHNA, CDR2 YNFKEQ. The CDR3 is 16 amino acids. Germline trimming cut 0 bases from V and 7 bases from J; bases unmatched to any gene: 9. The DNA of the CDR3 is TGTGCCAGCAGCCAAGATCGGGGGTCGCGGGAGAATGAGCAGTTCTTC. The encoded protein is CASSQDRGSRENEQFF.

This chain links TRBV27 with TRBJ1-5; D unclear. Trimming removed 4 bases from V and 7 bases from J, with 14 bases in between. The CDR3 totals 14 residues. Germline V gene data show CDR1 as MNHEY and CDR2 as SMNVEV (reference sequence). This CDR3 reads CASSSAGPAQPQHF. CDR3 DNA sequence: TGTGCCAGCAGTTCGGCAGGCCCAGCCCAGCCCCAGCATTTT.

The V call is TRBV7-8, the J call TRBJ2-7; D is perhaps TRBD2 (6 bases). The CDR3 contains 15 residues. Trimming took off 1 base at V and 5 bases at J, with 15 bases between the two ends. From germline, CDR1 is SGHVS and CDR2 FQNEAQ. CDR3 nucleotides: TGTGCCAGCAGCTTAGGGGTAGCGGCAATACACGAGCAGTACTTC. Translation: CASSLGVAAIHEQYF. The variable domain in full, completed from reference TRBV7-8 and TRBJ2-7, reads GAGVSQSPRYKVAKRGQDVALRCDPISGHVSLFWYQQALGQGPEFLTYFQNEAQLDKSGLPSDRFFAERPEGSVSTLKIQRTQQEDSAVYLCASSLGVAAIHEQYFGPGTRLTVT.

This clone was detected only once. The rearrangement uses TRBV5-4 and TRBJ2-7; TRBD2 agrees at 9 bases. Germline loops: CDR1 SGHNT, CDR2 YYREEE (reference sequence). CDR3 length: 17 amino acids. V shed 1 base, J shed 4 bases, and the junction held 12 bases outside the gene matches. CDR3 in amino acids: CASSLSLAGASLYEQYF. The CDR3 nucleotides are TGTGCCAGCAGCTTGTCCTTAGCGGGAGCTAGCCTTTACGAGCAGTACTTC. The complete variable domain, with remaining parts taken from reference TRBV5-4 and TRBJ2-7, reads ETGVTQSPTHLIKTRGQQVTLRCSSQSGHNTVSWYQQALGQGPQFIFQYYREEENGRGNFPPRFSGLQFPNYSSELNVNALELDDSALYLCASSLSLAGASLYEQYFGPGTRLTVT.

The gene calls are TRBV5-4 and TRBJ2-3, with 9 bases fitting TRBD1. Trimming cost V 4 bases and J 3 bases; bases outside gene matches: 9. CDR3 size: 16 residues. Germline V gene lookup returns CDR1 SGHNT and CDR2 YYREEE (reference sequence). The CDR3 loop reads CASSRAPGQGTDTQYF. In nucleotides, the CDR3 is TGTGCCAGCAGCCGGGCACCGGGACAGGGAACAGATACGCAGTATTTT. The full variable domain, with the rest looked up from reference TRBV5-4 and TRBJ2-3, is ETGVTQSPTHLIKTRGQQVTLRCSSQSGHNTVSWYQQALGQGPQFIFQYYREEENGRGNFPPRFSGLQFPNYSSELNVNALELDDSALYLCASSRAPGQGTDTQYFGPGTRLTVL.

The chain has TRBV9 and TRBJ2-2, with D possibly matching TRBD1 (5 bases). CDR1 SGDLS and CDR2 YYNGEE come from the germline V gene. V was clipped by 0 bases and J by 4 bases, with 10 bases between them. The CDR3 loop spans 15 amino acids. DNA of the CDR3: TGTGCCAGCAGCGTAGGGGCAGGGCCCACCGGGGAGCTGTTTTTT. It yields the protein CASSVGAGPTGELFF.

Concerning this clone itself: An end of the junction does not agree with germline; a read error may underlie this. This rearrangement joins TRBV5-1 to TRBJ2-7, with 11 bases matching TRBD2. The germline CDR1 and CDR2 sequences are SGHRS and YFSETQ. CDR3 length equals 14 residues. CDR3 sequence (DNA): TGTGCCAGCAGGGCACTAGCGGGAGCGTACGAGCAGTACTTC. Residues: CASRALAGAYEQYF.

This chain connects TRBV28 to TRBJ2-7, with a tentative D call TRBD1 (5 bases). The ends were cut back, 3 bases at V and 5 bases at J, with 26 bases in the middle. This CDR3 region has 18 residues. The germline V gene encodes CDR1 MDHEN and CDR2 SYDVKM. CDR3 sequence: CASSFPQGRHSGLNEQYF. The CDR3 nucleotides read TGTGCCAGCAGTTTTCCCCAGGGTCGACACTCCGGCCTGAACGAGCAGTACTTC.

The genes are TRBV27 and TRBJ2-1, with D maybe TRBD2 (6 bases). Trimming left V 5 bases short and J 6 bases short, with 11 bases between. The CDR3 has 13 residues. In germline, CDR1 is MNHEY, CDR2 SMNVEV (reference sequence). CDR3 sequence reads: CASSRSSGNEQFF. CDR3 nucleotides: TGTGCCAGCAGTCGGAGTAGCGGCAATGAGCAGTTCTTC.

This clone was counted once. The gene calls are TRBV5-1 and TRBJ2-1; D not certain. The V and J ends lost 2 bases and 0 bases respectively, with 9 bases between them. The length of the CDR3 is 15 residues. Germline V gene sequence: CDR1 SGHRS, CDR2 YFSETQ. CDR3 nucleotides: TGCGCCAGCAGCTTTTCCCAAGGCTCCTACAATGAGCAGTTCTTC. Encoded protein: CASSFSQGSYNEQFF.

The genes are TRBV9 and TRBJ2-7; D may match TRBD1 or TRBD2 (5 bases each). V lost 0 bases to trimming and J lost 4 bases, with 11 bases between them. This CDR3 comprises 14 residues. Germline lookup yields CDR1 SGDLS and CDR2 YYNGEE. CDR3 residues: CASSVEGTRYEQYF. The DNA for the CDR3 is TGTGCCAGCAGCGTAGAAGGGACGAGATACGAGCAGTACTTC.

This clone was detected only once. CDR3 protein: CASSPAGQNYEQYF. The CDR3 region has the DNA TGTGCCAGCTCACCCGCGGGACAAAACTACGAGCAGTACTTC. The chain employs TRBV18 and TRBJ2-7; D tentatively reads TRBD1 or TRBD2 (6 bases each). The V end lost 3 bases, the J end lost 3 bases, and 12 bases lay between the germline ends. The CDR3 sequence is 14 residues long. The germline gives CDR1 KGHSH, CDR2 LQKENI. The full variable domain, its missing parts supplied by reference TRBV18 and TRBJ2-7, is NAGVMQNPRHLVRRRGQEARLRCSPMKGHSHVYWYRQLPEEGLKFMVYLQKENIIDESGMPKERFSAEFPKEGPSILRIQQVVRGDSAAYFCASSPAGQNYEQYFGPGTRLTVT.

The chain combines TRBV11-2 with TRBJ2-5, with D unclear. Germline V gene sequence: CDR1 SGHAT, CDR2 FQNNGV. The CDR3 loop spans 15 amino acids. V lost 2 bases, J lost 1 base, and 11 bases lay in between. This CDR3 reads CASSLSWAIQETQYF. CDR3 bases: TGTGCCAGCAGCTTAAGTTGGGCAATCCAAGAGACCCAGTACTTC.